This TCR beta chain was identified during a study of blood T cell repertoires in COVID-19. The overall study: From the United States, Italy and Spain came samples of acute and convalescent COVID-19. PBMCs, B-cell-depleted T cells, or T cells provided the cDNA or gDNA that made up the material.

Methods used by the authors: Amplification of reference gene primers was used by the study to estimate nucleated cell counts. Using immunoSEQ multiplex PCR, the repertoire was profiled, and TCRdb retains in-frame clones only, with some absent. V, J and clone size are those of that table, while D and trimming were read from the DNA. This sample has about 250,000 clones; about 89% occur once, and the top ten carry 0.94%. The CDR3 length is 13 residues. Unmatched junction bases numbered 6, after V lost 8 bases and J lost 2 bases. Germline values: CDR1 SNHLY, CDR2 FYNNEI. Sequenced: peripheral blood. J is TRBJ2-7 and V is TRBV2; 7 bases fit TRBD2. The TCR comes from a woman in her thirties or forties who had recovered from COVID-19. Here the CDR3 DNA reads TGTGCCAGCGGGGCGGGGAGGGCCTACGAGCAGTACTTC. It yields the protein CASGAGRAYEQYF.